These T cell receptor beta chains were read from a single sample in a study of T cell changes during pregnancy in multiple sclerosis. Profiled with immunoSEQ multiplex PCR; TCRdb holds only in-frame clones, not every one. The table includes 30,000 to 40,000 clones, approximately 89% detected once. The starting material was CD8+ T cells from peripheral blood mononuclear cells, obtained in the first trimester of pregnancy. These receptors were obtained from a female donor with multiple sclerosis, enrolled in a pregnancy study. Both conserved end residues are part of each CDR3. Fields, in order: J gene, D gene, clone size, V gene, CDR3 protein, CDR3 DNA. A D gene is named only where the DNA matches it firmly. Clone size appears in some rows only: once, few, many, or a class for an expanded clone.

J: TRBJ1-1
D: NA
size: NA
V: TRBV6-1
CDR3: CASSESTANTEAFF
DNA: TGTGCCAGCAGTGAATCGACAGCGAACACTGAAGCTTTCTTT

J: TRBJ2-1
D: NA
size: few
V: TRBV6-1
CDR3: CASSERDKTYNEQFF
DNA: TGTGCCAGCAGTGAAAGGGACAAGACCTACAATGAGCAGTTCTTC

J: TRBJ2-7
D: NA
size: NA
V: TRBV5-4
CDR3: CASSDRDTSSEQYF
DNA: TGTGCCAGCAGCGACCGGGACACCTCCTCCGAGCAGTACTTC

J: TRBJ2-7
D: NA
size: NA
V: TRBV29-1
CDR3: CSVEERDHYEQYF
DNA: TGCAGCGTTGAAGAGCGGGATCACTACGAGCAGTACTTC

J: TRBJ1-2
D: TRBD1
size: NA
V: TRBV5-4
CDR3: CASSSRDRGPFYGYTF
DNA: TGTGCCAGCAGCTCCCGGGACAGGGGACCATTTTATGGCTACACCTTC

J: TRBJ1-1
D: TRBD1
size: NA
V: TRBV7-8
CDR3: CASSSAGTGINTEAFF
DNA: TGTGCCAGCAGCTCAGCCGGGACAGGGATAAACACTGAAGCTTTCTTT

J: TRBJ2-7
D: NA
size: NA
V: TRBV28
CDR3: CASSFNRVLYEQYF
DNA: TGTGCCAGCAGTTTCAACAGGGTGCTCTACGAGCAGTACTTC

J: TRBJ1-1
D: TRBD1
size: NA
V: TRBV4-1
CDR3: CASSQEALPGTANTEAFF
DNA: TGCGCCAGCAGCCAAGAAGCCCTTCCCGGGACAGCTAACACTGAAGCTTTCTTT

J: TRBJ2-4
D: NA
size: NA
V: TRBV15
CDR3: CATSRVAIRDIQYF
DNA: TGTGCCACCAGCAGAGTAGCGATTCGGGACATTCAGTACTTC

J: TRBJ2-5
D: TRBD2
size: NA
V: TRBV27
CDR3: CASSSLAGEGETQYF
DNA: TGTGCCAGCAGTTCATTAGCGGGAGAGGGAGAGACCCAGTACTTC

J: TRBJ2-3
D: TRBD2
size: NA
V: TRBV9
CDR3: CASSPFWGTSGGGDTQYF
DNA: TGTGCCAGCAGCCCTTTCTGGGGGACTAGCGGTGGTGGTGATACGCAGTATTTT

J: TRBJ1-5
D: NA
size: NA
V: TRBV5-6
CDR3: CASSLAGYSNQPQHF
DNA: TGTGCCAGCAGCTTGGCCGGGTATAGCAATCAGCCCCAGCATTTT

J: TRBJ2-7
D: TRBD1
size: once
V: TRBV5-1
CDR3: CASSMGQPSYEQYF
DNA: TGCGCCAGCAGCATGGGACAGCCCTCCTACGAGCAGTACTTC

J: TRBJ2-1
D: TRBD1
size: few
V: TRBV19
CDR3: CASRQGNDYNEQFF
DNA: TGTGCCAGTCGACAGGGAAATGACTACAATGAGCAGTTCTTC

J: TRBJ2-7
D: NA
size: NA
V: TRBV28
CDR3: CASSLRETMYEQYF
DNA: TGTGCCAGCAGTTTGAGGGAAACTATGTACGAGCAGTACTTC

J: TRBJ2-7
D: NA
size: NA
V: TRBV7-9
CDR3: CASSPPSSYEQYF
DNA: TGTGCCAGCAGCCCCCCTAGCTCCTACGAGCAGTACTTC

J: TRBJ1-2
D: TRBD1
size: NA
V: TRBV6-5
CDR3: CASSYSTGEANYGYTF
DNA: TGTGCCAGCAGTTACTCGACAGGGGAGGCTAACTATGGCTACACCTTC

J: TRBJ2-5
D: NA
size: NA
V: TRBV18
CDR3: CASSPGSQLVETQYF
DNA: TGTGCCAGCTCACCAGGTAGCCAGTTGGTTGAGACCCAGTACTTC

J: TRBJ2-7
D: NA
size: NA
V: TRBV29-1
CDR3: CSVSGLGYEQYF
DNA: TGCAGCGTTTCGGGGTTGGGCTACGAGCAGTACTTC

J: TRBJ2-6
D: TRBD1
size: NA
V: TRBV28
CDR3: CASEGQAHSGANVLTF
DNA: TGTGCCAGCGAGGGACAGGCGCACTCTGGGGCCAACGTCCTGACTTTC

J: TRBJ2-7
D: TRBD1
size: once
V: TRBV27
CDR3: CASSLFPPLAPGQDTYEQYF
DNA: TGTGCCAGCAGTCTTTTCCCTCCGTTAGCCCCGGGACAGGACACCTACGAGCAGTACTTC

J: TRBJ1-1
D: TRBD1
size: NA
V: TRBV7-6
CDR3: CASSLVGTAEAFF
DNA: TGTGCCAGCAGCTTAGTTGGGACAGCTGAAGCTTTCTTT

J: TRBJ2-7
D: NA
size: NA
V: TRBV6-6
CDR3: CASSPLGSYEQYF
DNA: TGTGCCAGCAGCCCACTAGGATCCTACGAGCAGTACTTC

J: TRBJ1-1
D: NA
size: few
V: TRBV7-9
CDR3: CASSLLDTEAFF
DNA: TGTGCCAGCAGCTTACTAGACACTGAAGCTTTCTTT

J: TRBJ1-1
D: NA
size: NA
V: TRBV4-1
CDR3: CASSFQGTEAFF
DNA: TGCGCCAGCAGCTTCCAGGGAACTGAAGCTTTCTTT

J: TRBJ2-5
D: NA
size: NA
V: TRBV7-9
CDR3: CASSDMIQGVGETQYF
DNA: TGTGCCAGCAGCGACATGATACAGGGAGTTGGGGAGACCCAGTACTTC

J: TRBJ2-7
D: TRBD2
size: few
V: TRBV4-1
CDR3: CASSQLAGGLGEQYF
DNA: TGCGCCAGCAGCCAATTAGCGGGAGGGCTGGGGGAGCAGTACTTC

J: TRBJ1-3
D: NA
size: NA
V: TRBV9
CDR3: CASSVSQGVSSGNTIYF
DNA: TGTGCCAGCAGCGTCTCACAGGGCGTAAGCTCTGGAAACACCATATATTTT

J: TRBJ2-7
D: NA
size: NA
V: TRBV30
CDR3: CACTRGSNLFSYEQYF
DNA: TGTGCCTGCACGAGGGGGAGTAACCTTTTCTCCTACGAGCAGTACTTC